This T cell receptor beta chain is drawn from a study of vaccination effects on CD4 cells after COVID-19. Study at large: Samples that were drawn after vaccination came a median of 72 days after the second dose. General study points: Substantial clonal contraction characterized both infection- and vaccine-induced clones late after vaccination.

Using immunoSEQ multiplex PCR, the repertoire was profiled, and TCRdb retains in-frame clones only, with some absent. The sample records 30,000 to 40,000 clones, 72% being singletons. Ahead of sequencing, the ViraFEST assay grew antigen-specific CD4+ T cells using viral peptide pools. With nine to eleven days of culture completed, CD4+ T cells were isolated. Vaccination of participants consisted of two doses of either the BNT162b2 or mRNA-1273 vaccine. Each vaccine recipient was nucleocapsid antibody negative and had no prior SARS-CoV-2 infection. Both day 3 and day 7 saw half the medium replaced with IL-2 medium. The CDR3 runs 14 residues. CDR1 is SGHDN, CDR2 FVKESK, per germline. The V and J ends lost 2 bases and 12 bases respectively, with 20 bases between them. This clone was found a few times. What it binds is not known.

V and J are TRBV14 and TRBJ2-7; no clear D gene. This sample comprised CD4+ T cells from PBMCs cultured with HCoV-229E spike peptides, obtained after COVID-19 vaccination. This receptor was taken from a human donor who received a COVID-19 vaccine. This CDR3 is CASSQISLTSLWYF. In DNA, the CDR3 is TGTGCCAGCAGCCAAATTTCACTAACCTCGTTATGGTACTTC.